One and the same sample provided the 27 T cell receptor beta chains below, sequenced in a study of blood T cell repertoires in COVID-19. Data came from immunoSEQ multiplex PCR; TCRdb stores just in-frame clones and leaves some out. Of some 40,000 clones in the sample, about 80% were seen once. Specimen: peripheral blood. The receptors here all came from a man aged 50 to 59 with active or convalescent COVID-19.

In this sample, this clone turned up a few times. This chain joins TRBV5-8 and TRBJ1-3; D not resolved. Trimming took 0 bases from V and 0 from J, leaving 7 bases between them. The CDR3 spans 15 residues. Germline V lookup: CDR1 SGHTS, CDR2 YDEGEE. For the CDR3, the DNA is TGTGCCAGCAGCTTGGTCAGGATCTCTGGAAACACCATATATTTT. This gives the protein CASSLVRISGNTIYF.

The chain joins TRBV19 to TRBJ1-1, with D perhaps matching TRBD1 (5 bases). Germline V gene lookup returns CDR1 LNHDA and CDR2 SQIVND (reference sequence). CDR3 length: 14 amino acids. Trimming took off 9 bases at V and 4 bases at J, with 18 bases between the two ends. CDR3 protein: CASQRDRMGTEAFF. The CDR3 bases are TGTGCCAGCCAGCGGGACCGGATGGGCACTGAAGCTTTCTTT.

This chain uses TRBV19 with TRBJ1-1, with D perhaps matching TRBD1 (6 bases). Per the germline V gene, CDR1 is LNHDA and CDR2 is SQIVND (reference sequence). This CDR3 is built from 11 residues. Trimming shortened V by 10 bases and J by 6 bases, and 12 bases separated the two germline ends. CDR3 sequence reads: CATRGGSEAFF. CDR3 nucleotide sequence: TGTGCCACCCGGGGGGGCTCTGAAGCTTTCTTT.

The chain joins TRBV3-1 (or the pseudogene TRBV3-2) to TRBJ2-3; 10 bases are a match to TRBD1. The germline V gene has CDR1 LGHDT and CDR2 YNNKEL (reference sequence). There are 15 residues in the CDR3. V gave up 4 bases and J gave up 3 bases; unmatched junction bases: 4. CDR3 in DNA: TGTGCCAGCAGCCCGGGACAGGGGCAAACAGATACGCAGTATTTT. Translating it yields CASSPGQGQTDTQYF.

The CDR3 loop is CAWREHQAWDYGYTF. CDR3 DNA: TGTGCCTGGAGAGAACATCAGGCCTGGGACTATGGCTACACCTTC. This chain uses TRBV30 with TRBJ1-2; D not resolved. This CDR3 is 15 amino acids long. CDR1 GTSNPN and CDR2 SVGIG come from the germline V gene (reference sequence). V was cut by 3 bases and J by 3 bases, with 17 bases left in between.

The chain is built from TRBV29-1 and TRBJ1-2; 12 bases fit TRBD1. V trimming: 7 bases; J trimming: 8 bases; junction bases outside the gene matches: 11. The CDR3 extends over 14 amino acids. Germline V gene lookup returns CDR1 SQVTM and CDR2 ANQGSEA. The CDR3 sequence: CSAAPGQGAGGYTF. For the CDR3, the DNA is TGCAGCGCCGCCCCGGGACAGGGGGCAGGAGGCTACACCTTC.

The chain has TRBV9 and TRBJ2-1; 9 bases are shared with TRBD2. J was trimmed by 7 bases and V by 2 bases; bases with no gene match: 7. Germline-derived CDR1 and CDR2 are SGDLS and YYNGEE. This CDR3 has 15 amino acids. The CDR3 DNA reads TGTGCCAGCAGCGTCGGCGGGGGGGCGGGGAATGAGCAGTTCTTC. It is translated as CASSVGGGAGNEQFF. Full variable domain (missing parts from reference TRBV9 and TRBJ2-1): DSGVTQTPKHLITATGQRVTLRCSPRSGDLSVYWYQQSLDQGLQFLIQYYNGEERAKGNILERFSAQQFPDLHSELNLSSLELGDSALYFCASSVGGGAGNEQFFGPGTRLTVL.

This clone turned up a few times. The chain is built from TRBV6-1 and TRBJ1-1; possible D gene TRBD1, 6 bases. Trimming pared 2 bases from V and 6 bases from J, leaving 13 bases between. This CDR3 comprises 14 residues. Germline V gene data show CDR1 as MNHNS and CDR2 as SASEGT. The CDR3 sequence: CASSERGGAAEAFF. The CDR3 DNA reads TGTGCCAGCAGTGAAAGGGGGGGGGCGGCTGAAGCTTTCTTT.

The chain couples TRBV7-5 to TRBJ2-7; TRBD2 is taken as the D call from the table, unchecked against the DNA. TRBV7-5 is a documented pseudogene. The CDR3 runs 18 residues. The CDR3 region is CVRSSGGAGMAFSYEQYF. CDR3 DNA: TGTGTCAGAAGCTCCGGGGGGGCAGGCATGGCCTTTAGCTACGAGCAGTACTTC.

In DNA, the CDR3 is TGTGCCAGCACCCGGATGGGGGGAGCCAATGAGCAGTTCTTC. Translated: CASTRMGGANEQFF. V is TRBV3-1 (or the pseudogene TRBV3-2) and J is TRBJ2-1; tentative D call: TRBD2 (6 bases). The CDR3 length is 14 residues. Germline CDR1 and CDR2: LGHDT and YNNKEL (reference sequence). V dropped 7 bases and J dropped 6 bases, with 16 bases sitting between them.

The rearrangement joins TRBV11-2 to TRBJ1-1; D gene unclear. The length of the CDR3 is 13 residues. Per the germline V gene, CDR1 is SGHAT and CDR2 is FQNNGV. The germline V and J ends were trimmed by 2 bases and 0 bases, with 4 bases remaining between them. In nucleotides, the CDR3 is TGTGCCAGCAGCTTAACAGTGAACACTGAAGCTTTCTTT. It encodes CASSLTVNTEAFF.

This sequence joins TRBV5-8 and TRBJ1-2; D gene ambiguous. Germline lookup yields CDR1 SGHTS and CDR2 YDEGEE. The CDR3 is 15 amino acids. Trimming stripped 4 bases from V and 2 bases from J, with 15 bases between. CDR3: CASSATGSFNYGYTF. In DNA form, the CDR3 reads TGTGCCAGCAGCGCGACCGGGTCCTTCAACTATGGCTACACCTTC.

This chain connects TRBV27 to TRBJ2-1; 7 nucleotides line up with TRBD2. The V segment lost 3 bases and the J segment 6 bases; nucleotides outside the gene matches: 2. The CDR3 has 13 residues. Germline-derived CDR1 and CDR2 are MNHEY and SMNVEV (reference sequence). The CDR3 is CASSFPSGNEQFF. In nucleotides, the CDR3 is TGTGCCAGCAGTTTTCCTAGCGGCAATGAGCAGTTCTTC.

Regarding this clone: The same CDR3 is also encoded by other DNA sequences in this sample. CDR3 bases: TGTGCCAGCAGTAGCGGTGGAGGCGGCTCCTACGAGCAGTACTTC. Translated, it gives CASSSGGGGSYEQYF. The chain combines TRBV6-5 with TRBJ2-7; TRBD2 might be the D (5 bases). Germline CDR1 is MNHEY and CDR2 is SVGAGI. V lost 5 bases, J lost 0 bases, and 14 bases lay in between. This CDR3 is built from 15 residues.

This chain connects TRBV2 to TRBJ2-5; 7 bases align to TRBD2. From germline, CDR1 is SNHLY and CDR2 FYNNEI. The CDR3 totals 14 residues. The V and J ends lost 0 bases and 7 bases, in that order; junction bases with no gene match: 5. CDR3 residues: CASSEARLAVTQYF. The CDR3 nucleotides are TGTGCCAGCAGTGAAGCGAGACTAGCTGTGACCCAGTACTTC.

This chain joins TRBV27 and TRBJ1-1, with D perhaps TRBD1 (5 bases). Trimming shortened V by 3 bases and J by 3 bases, and 11 bases separated the two germline ends. In germline, CDR1 is MNHEY, CDR2 SMNVEV (reference sequence). This CDR3 contains 14 residues. DNA of the CDR3: TGTGCCAGCAGTTTTCAGGGCTTAGACACTGAAGCTTTCTTT. Translation gives CASSFQGLDTEAFF.

The chain couples TRBV19 to TRBJ2-2; D call uncertain. The CDR3 contains 12 residues. Trimming left V 1 base short and J 7 bases short, with 4 bases between. The germline V gene encodes CDR1 LNHDA and CDR2 SQIVND (reference sequence). CDR3 region: CASSIAGGELFF. For the CDR3, the DNA is TGTGCCAGTAGTATAGCAGGCGGGGAGCTGTTTTTT.

The chain links TRBV9 to TRBJ2-2; 10 nucleotides line up with TRBD2. Germline loops: CDR1 SGDLS, CDR2 YYNGEE. The V and J ends lost 0 bases and 5 bases, in that order; junction bases with no gene match: 7. The CDR3 is 17 amino acids. In DNA form, the CDR3 reads TGTGCCAGCAGCGTAGGGTCAGCGGGGGGGAGTACCGGGGAGCTGTTTTTT. Encoded protein: CASSVGSAGGSTGELFF.

CDR3 in amino acids: CASSIVGDFSGNTIYF. CDR3 coding DNA: TGTGCCAGTAGTATAGTCGGGGATTTCTCTGGAAACACCATATATTTT. The chain links TRBV19 to TRBJ1-3; no clear D. In germline, CDR1 is LNHDA, CDR2 SQIVND (reference sequence). The germline V and J ends were trimmed by 1 base and 0 bases, with 10 bases remaining between them. The CDR3 is 16 amino acids.

This clone has just one count. V and J are TRBV19 and TRBJ1-5; possible D gene TRBD1, 5 bases. This CDR3 region has 12 residues. Trimming shortened V by 1 base and J by 7 bases, and 5 bases separated the two germline ends. The germline V gene encodes CDR1 LNHDA and CDR2 SQIVND (reference sequence). CDR3 protein: CASSIGGQPQHF. The CDR3 DNA reads as TGTGCCAGTAGTATAGGGGGCCAGCCCCAGCATTTT.

This chain connects TRBV9 to TRBJ2-1; D perhaps matches TRBD2 (5 bases). There are 15 residues in the CDR3. With 3 bases removed from V and 3 bases from J, the gap between germline ends came to 13 bases. From germline, CDR1 is SGDLS and CDR2 YYNGEE. CDR3 nucleotide sequence: TGTGCCAGCAGCGAGGCCGGGGTCCACTACAATGAGCAGTTCTTC. This translates into CASSEAGVHYNEQFF.

J is TRBJ2-2 and V is TRBV19; weak D call: TRBD1 (5 bases). Germline CDR1 LNHDA, CDR2 SQIVND (reference sequence). V shed 7 bases and J shed 1 base, with 16 bases lying between them. CDR3 length equals 16 residues. For the CDR3, the DNA is TGTGCCAGTACCATCAAGGTGGGGCTGAACACCGGGGAGCTGTTTTTT. It is translated as CASTIKVGLNTGELFF. Complete variable domain (other parts from reference TRBV19 and TRBJ2-2): DGGITQSPKYLFRKEGQNVTLSCEQNLNHDAMYWYRQDPGQGLRLIYYSQIVNDFQKGDIAEGYSVSREKKESFPLTVTSAQKNPTAFYLCASTIKVGLNTGELFFGEGSRLTVL.

V gene TRBV30 combines with J gene TRBJ1-3; D remains ambiguous. This CDR3 spans 15 amino acids. Germline V gene data show CDR1 as GTSNPN and CDR2 as SVGIG (reference sequence). Trimming stripped 0 bases from V and 0 bases from J, with 9 bases between. The CDR3 DNA reads TGTGCCTGGAGTGTATTGGGGAGCTCTGGAAACACCATATATTTT. Translating gives CAWSVLGSSGNTIYF.

In this sample, this clone turned up once. This chain links TRBV6-8 with TRBJ2-6; 8 positions match TRBD2. Trimming cost V 6 bases and J 0 bases; bases outside gene matches: 19. This CDR3 region has 21 residues. Germline-derived CDR1 and CDR2 are MNHGY and SAAAGT. The CDR3 spells CASSPSSPYERGSSGANVLTF. The CDR3 bases are TGTGCCAGCAGCCCATCATCTCCCTATGAGCGGGGGTCCTCTGGGGCCAACGTCCTGACTTTC.

The chain has TRBV2 and TRBJ1-6; D ambiguous. Trimming left V 6 bases short and J 9 bases short, with 12 bases between. The length of the CDR3 is 13 residues. Germline-derived CDR1 and CDR2 are SNHLY and FYNNEI. Here the CDR3 DNA reads TGTGCCAGCAGCTCCGAGGGTTTTTCACCCCTCCACTTT. Its protein is CASSSEGFSPLHF.

This rearrangement joins TRBV9 to TRBJ1-1; the match to TRBD1 covers 11 bases. The V segment lost 3 bases and the J segment 6 bases; nucleotides outside the gene matches: 4. This CDR3 has 14 residues. Germline lookup yields CDR1 SGDLS and CDR2 YYNGEE. The CDR3 DNA reads TGTGCCAGCAGCGCCGGACAGGGGGCCTCTGAAGCTTTCTTT. The encoded protein is CASSAGQGASEAFF.

The chain joins TRBV11-2 to TRBJ2-5; weak D call: TRBD2 (5 bases). Germline V gene data show CDR1 as SGHAT and CDR2 as FQNNGV. The CDR3 has 16 amino acids. Trimming took 1 base from V and 5 from J, leaving 17 bases between them. The CDR3 loop is CASSLVWNRGPETQYF. The CDR3 DNA reads TGTGCCAGCAGCTTAGTTTGGAATCGCGGGCCGGAGACCCAGTACTTC. The full variable domain, with the rest looked up from reference TRBV11-2 and TRBJ2-5, is EAGVAQSPRYKIIEKRQSVAFWCNPISGHATLYWYQQILGQGPKLLIQFQNNGVVDDSQLPKDRFSAERLKGVDSTLKIQPAKLEDSAVYLCASSLVWNRGPETQYFGPGTRLLVL.